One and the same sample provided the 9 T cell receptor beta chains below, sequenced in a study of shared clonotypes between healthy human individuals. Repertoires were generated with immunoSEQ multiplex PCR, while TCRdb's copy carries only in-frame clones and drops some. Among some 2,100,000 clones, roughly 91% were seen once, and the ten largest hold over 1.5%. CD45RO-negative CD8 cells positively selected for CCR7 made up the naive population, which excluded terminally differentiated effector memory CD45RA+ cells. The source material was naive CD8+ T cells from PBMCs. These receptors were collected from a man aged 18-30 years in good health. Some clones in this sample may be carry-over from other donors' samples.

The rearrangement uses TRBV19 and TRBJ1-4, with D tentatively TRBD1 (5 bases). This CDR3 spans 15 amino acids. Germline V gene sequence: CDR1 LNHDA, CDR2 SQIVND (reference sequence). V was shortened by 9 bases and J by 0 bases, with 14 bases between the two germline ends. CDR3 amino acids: CASSPRQSTNEKLFF. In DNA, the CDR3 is TGTGCCAGCTCCCCTCGACAGTCAACTAATGAAAAACTGTTTTTT.

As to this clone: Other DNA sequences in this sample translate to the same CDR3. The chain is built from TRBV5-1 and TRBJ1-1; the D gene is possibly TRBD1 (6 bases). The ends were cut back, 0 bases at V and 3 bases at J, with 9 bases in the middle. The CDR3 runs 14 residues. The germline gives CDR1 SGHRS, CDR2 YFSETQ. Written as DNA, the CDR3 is TGCGCCAGCAGCTTGGTAGGGGGTGACACTGAAGCTTTCTTT. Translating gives CASSLVGGDTEAFF.

The CDR3 loop reads CASSLRGQLYEQYF. The CDR3 nucleotides read TGTGCCAGCAGCCTAAGGGGACAGCTATACGAGCAGTACTTC. The chain combines TRBV27 with TRBJ2-7, with TRBD1 matching over 7 bases. The CDR3 is 14 residues long. The germline CDR1 and CDR2 sequences are MNHEY and SMNVEV (reference sequence). Trimming took 6 bases from V and 4 from J; bases not matched to a gene: 9.

Here the CDR3 DNA reads TGTGCCAGCAGTTTGTTGGAGGAGGGAGTGAACACTGAAGCTTTCTTT. Protein sequence: CASSLLEEGVNTEAFF. This sequence joins TRBV28 and TRBJ1-1; no definite D call. CDR1 MDHEN and CDR2 SYDVKM come from the germline V gene. Trimming took off 3 bases at V and 0 bases at J, with 14 bases between the two ends. The CDR3 loop spans 16 amino acids.

The CDR3 DNA follows: TGTGCCAGCAGCTTAAAATGGGACAGAGGATACAATGAGCAGTTCTTC. As protein: CASSLKWDRGYNEQFF. This sequence joins TRBV7-3 and TRBJ2-1; TRBD1 matches at 7 bases. The CDR3 length is 16 residues. CDR1 is SGHTA, CDR2 FQGTGA, per germline. The ends lost 1 base at V and 4 bases at J; junction bases unmatched: 7.

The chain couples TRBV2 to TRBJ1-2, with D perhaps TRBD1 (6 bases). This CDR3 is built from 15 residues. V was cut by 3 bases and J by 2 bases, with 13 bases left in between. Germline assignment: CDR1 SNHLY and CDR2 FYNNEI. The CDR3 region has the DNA TGTGCCAGCAGTGATCCCGGGACATCGAACTATGGCTACACCTTC. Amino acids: CASSDPGTSNYGYTF.

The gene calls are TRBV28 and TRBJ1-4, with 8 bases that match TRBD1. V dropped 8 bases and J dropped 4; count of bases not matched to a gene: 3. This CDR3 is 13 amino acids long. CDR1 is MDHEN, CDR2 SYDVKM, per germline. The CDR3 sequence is CASQGARNEKLFF. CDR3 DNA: TGTGCCAGCCAGGGGGCCCGTAATGAAAAACTGTTTTTT.

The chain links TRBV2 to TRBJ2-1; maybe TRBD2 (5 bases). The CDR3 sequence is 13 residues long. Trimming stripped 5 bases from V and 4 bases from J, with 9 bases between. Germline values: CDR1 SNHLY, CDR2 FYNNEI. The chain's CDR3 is CASSPDLYNEQFF. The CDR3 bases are TGTGCCAGCAGTCCGGACTTATACAATGAGCAGTTCTTC. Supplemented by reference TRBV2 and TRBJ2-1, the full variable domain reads EPEVTQTPSHQVTQMGQEVILRCVPISNHLYFYWYRQILGQKVEFLVSFYNNEISEKSEIFDDQFSVERPDGSNFTLKIRSTKLEDSAMYFCASSPDLYNEQFFGPGTRLTVL.

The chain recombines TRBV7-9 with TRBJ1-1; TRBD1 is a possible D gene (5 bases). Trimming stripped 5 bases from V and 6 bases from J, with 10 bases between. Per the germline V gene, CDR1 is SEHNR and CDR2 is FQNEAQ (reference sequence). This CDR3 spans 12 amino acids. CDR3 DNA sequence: TGTGCCAGCAGCGAAGGGACGCCTGAAGCTTTCTTT. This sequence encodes CASSEGTPEAFF.